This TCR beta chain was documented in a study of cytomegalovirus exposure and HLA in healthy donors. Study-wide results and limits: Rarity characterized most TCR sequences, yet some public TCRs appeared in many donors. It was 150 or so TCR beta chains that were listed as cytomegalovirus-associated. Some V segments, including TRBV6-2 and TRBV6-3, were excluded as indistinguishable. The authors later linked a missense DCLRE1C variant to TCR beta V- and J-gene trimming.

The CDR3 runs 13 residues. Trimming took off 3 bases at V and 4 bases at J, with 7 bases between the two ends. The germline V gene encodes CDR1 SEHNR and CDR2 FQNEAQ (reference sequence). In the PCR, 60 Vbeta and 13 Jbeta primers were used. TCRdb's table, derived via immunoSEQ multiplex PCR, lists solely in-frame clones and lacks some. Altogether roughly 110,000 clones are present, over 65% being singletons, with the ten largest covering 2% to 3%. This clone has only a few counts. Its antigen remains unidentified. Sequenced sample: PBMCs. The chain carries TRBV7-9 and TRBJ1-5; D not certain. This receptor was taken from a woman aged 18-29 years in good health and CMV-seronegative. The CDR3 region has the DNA TGTGCCAGCAGCTTCCAGACTAATCAGCCCCAGCATTTT. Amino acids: CASSFQTNQPQHF.